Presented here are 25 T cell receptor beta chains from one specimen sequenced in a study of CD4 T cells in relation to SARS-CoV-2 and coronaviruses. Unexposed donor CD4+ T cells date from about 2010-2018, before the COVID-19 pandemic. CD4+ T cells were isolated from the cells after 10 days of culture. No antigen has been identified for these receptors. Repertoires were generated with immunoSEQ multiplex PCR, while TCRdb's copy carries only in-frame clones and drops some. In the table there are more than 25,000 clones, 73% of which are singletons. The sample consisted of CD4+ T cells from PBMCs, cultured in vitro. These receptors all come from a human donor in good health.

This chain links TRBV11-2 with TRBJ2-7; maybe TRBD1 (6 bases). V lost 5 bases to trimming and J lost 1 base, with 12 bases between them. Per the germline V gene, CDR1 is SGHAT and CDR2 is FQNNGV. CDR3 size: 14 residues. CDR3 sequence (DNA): TGTGCCAGCAGCCCGGGACACCAGTCCTACGAGCAGTACTTC. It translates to CASSPGHQSYEQYF.

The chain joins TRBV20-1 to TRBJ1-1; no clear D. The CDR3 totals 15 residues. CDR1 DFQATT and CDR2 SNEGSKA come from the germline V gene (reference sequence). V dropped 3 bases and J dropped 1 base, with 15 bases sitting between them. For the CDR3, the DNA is TGCAGTGCTAGTGGCGTTGGCAGGACGAACACTGAAGCTTTCTTT. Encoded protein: CSASGVGRTNTEAFF.

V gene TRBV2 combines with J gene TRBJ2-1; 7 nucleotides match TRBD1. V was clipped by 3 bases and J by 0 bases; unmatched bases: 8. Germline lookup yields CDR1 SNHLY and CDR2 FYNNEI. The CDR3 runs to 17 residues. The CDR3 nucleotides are TGTGCCAGCAGTGACTACAGGGGAACTCGCTCCTACAATGAGCAGTTCTTC. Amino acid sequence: CASSDYRGTRSYNEQFF.

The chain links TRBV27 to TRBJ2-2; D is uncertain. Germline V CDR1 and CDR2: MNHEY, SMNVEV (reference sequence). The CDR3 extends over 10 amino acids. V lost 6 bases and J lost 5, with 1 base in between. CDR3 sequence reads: CASRTGELFF. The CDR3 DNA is TGTGCCAGCAGAACCGGGGAGCTGTTTTTT.

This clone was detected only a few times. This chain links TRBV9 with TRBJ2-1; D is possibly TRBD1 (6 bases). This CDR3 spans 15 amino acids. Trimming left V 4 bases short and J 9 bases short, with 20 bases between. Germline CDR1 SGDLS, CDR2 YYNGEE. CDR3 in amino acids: CASSSPGHLGGEQFF. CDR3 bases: TGTGCCAGCAGCTCCCCGGGACACCTTGGGGGTGAGCAGTTCTTC.

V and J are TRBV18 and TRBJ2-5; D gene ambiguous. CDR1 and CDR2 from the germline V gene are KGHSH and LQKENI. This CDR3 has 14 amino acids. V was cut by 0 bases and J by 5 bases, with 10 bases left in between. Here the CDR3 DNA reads TGTGCCAGCTCACCACCTAACAGTCTGGAGACCCAGTACTTC. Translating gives CASSPPNSLETQYF.

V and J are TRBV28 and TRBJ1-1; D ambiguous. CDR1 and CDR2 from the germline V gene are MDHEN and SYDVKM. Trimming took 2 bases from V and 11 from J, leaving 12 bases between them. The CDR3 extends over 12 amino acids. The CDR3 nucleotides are TGTGCCAGCAGTTTAAACCCTCTGGGGGCTTTCTTT. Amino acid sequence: CASSLNPLGAFF.

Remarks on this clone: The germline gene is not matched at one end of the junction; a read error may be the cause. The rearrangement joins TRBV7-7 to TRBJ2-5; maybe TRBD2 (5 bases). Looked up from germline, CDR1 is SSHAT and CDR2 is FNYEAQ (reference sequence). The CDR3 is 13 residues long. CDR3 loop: CASSLDYRETQYF. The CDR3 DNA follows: TGTGCTAGCAGCCTTGACTACCGAGAGACCCAGTACTTC.

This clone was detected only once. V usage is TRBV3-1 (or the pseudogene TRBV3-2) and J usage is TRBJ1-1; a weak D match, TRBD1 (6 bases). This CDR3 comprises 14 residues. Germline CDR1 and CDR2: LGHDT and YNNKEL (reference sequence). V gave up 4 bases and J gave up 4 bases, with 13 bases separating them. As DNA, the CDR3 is TGTGCCAGCAGCCTTACACAGGGTCGCACTGAAGCTTTCTTT. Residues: CASSLTQGRTEAFF.

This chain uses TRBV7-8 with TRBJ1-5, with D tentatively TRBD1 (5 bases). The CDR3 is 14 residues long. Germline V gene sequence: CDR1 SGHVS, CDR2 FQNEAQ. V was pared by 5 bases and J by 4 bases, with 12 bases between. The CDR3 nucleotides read TGTGCCAGCAGCGCCTGGACATCGAATCAGCCCCAGCATTTT. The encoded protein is CASSAWTSNQPQHF.

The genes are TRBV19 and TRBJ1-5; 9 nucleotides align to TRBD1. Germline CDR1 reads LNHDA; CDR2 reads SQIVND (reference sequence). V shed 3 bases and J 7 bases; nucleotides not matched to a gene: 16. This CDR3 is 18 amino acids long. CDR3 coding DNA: TGTGCCAGTAGTATGGGGGATTCCGCCGGGACAGGGAGGCAGCCCCAGCATTTT. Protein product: CASSMGDSAGTGRQPQHF. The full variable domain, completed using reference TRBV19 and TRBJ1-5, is DGGITQSPKYLFRKEGQNVTLSCEQNLNHDAMYWYRQDPGQGLRLIYYSQIVNDFQKGDIAEGYSVSREKKESFPLTVTSAQKNPTAFYLCASSMGDSAGTGRQPQHFGDGTRLSIL.

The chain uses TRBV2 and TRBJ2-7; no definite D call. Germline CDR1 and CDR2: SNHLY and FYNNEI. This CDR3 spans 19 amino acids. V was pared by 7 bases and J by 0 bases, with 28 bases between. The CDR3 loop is CASTLHLPTDRISSYEQYF. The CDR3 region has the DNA TGTGCCAGCACCCTTCACCTTCCGACGGACCGAATTAGCTCCTACGAGCAGTACTTC.

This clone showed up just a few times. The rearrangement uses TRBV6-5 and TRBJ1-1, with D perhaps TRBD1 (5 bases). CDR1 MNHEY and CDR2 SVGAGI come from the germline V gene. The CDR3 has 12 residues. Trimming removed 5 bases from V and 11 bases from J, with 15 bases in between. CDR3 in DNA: TGTGCCAGCAGTACTATTAGGGGCGACGCTTTCTTT. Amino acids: CASSTIRGDAFF.

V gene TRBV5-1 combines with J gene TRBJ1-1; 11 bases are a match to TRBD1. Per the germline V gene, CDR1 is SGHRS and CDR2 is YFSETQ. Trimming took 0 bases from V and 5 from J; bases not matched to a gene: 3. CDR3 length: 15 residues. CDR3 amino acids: CASSLAGTGGTEAFF. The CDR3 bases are TGCGCCAGCAGCTTGGCCGGGACAGGGGGTACTGAAGCTTTCTTT.

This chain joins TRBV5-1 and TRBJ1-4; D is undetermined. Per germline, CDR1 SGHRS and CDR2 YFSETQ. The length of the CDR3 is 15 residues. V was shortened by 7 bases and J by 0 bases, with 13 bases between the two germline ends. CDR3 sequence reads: CASGVGGATNEKLFF. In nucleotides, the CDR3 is TGCGCCAGCGGAGTTGGAGGTGCAACTAATGAAAAACTGTTTTTT.

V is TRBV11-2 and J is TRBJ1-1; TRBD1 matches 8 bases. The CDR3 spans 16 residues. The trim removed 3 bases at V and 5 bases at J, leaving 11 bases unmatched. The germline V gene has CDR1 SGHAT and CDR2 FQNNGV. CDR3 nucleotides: TGTGCCAGCAGCTTCGGGACAGGTACGATTAGGACTGAAGCTTTCTTT. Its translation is CASSFGTGTIRTEAFF.

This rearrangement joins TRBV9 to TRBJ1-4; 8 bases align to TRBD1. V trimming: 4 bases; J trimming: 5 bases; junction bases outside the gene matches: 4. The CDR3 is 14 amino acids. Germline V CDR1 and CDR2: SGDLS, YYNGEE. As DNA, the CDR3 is TGTGCCAGCAGCCCCCGGACAGGGAATGAAAAACTGTTTTTT. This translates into CASSPRTGNEKLFF. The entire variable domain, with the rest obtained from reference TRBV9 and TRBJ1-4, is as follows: DSGVTQTPKHLITATGQRVTLRCSPRSGDLSVYWYQQSLDQGLQFLIQYYNGEERAKGNILERFSAQQFPDLHSELNLSSLELGDSALYFCASSPRTGNEKLFFGSGTQLSVL.

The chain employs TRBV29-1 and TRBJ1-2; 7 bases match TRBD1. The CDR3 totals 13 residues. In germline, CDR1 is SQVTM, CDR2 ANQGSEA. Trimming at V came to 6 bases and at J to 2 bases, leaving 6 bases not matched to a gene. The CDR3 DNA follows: TGCAGCGTGAGGTTACAGGGGAACTATGGCTACACCTTC. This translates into CSVRLQGNYGYTF.

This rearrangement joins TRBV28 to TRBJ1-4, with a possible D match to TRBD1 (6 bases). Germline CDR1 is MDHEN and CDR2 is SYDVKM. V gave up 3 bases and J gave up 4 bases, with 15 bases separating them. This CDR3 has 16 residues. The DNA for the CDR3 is TGTGCCAGCAGTTTTGTGTTGGGACAACTTAATGAAAAACTGTTTTTT. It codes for CASSFVLGQLNEKLFF.

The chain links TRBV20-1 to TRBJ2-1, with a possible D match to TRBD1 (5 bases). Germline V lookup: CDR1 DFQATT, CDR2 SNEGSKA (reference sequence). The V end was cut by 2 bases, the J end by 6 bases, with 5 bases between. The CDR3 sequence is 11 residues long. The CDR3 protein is CSARQGNEQFF. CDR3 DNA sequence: TGCAGTGCTAGACAGGGCAATGAGCAGTTCTTC.

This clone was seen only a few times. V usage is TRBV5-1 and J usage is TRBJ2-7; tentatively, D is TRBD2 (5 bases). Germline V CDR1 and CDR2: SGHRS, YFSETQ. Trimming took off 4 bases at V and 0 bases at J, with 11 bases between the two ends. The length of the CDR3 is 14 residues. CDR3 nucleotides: TGCGCCAGCAGCACCCTGGGGAGCTCCTACGAGCAGTACTTC. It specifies CASSTLGSSYEQYF.

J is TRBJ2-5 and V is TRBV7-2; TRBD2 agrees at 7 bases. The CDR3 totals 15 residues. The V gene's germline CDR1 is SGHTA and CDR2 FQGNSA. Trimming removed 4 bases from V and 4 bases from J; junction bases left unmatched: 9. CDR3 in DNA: TGTGCCAGCAGCTCTGGGGGGGAGGTTTCAGAGACCCAGTACTTC. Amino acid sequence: CASSSGGEVSETQYF.

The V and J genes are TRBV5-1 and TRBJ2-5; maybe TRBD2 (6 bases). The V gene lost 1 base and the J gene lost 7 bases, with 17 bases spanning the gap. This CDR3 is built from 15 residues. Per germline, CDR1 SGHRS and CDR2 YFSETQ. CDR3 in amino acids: CASSLTGLQEGTQYF. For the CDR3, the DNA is TGCGCCAGCAGCTTGACGGGACTCCAGGAGGGGACCCAGTACTTC.

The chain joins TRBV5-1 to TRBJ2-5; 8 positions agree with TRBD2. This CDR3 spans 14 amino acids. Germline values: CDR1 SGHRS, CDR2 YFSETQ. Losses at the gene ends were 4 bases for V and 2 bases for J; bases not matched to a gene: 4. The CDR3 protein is CASSNGRGQETQYF. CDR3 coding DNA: TGCGCCAGCAGCAACGGGAGGGGTCAAGAGACCCAGTACTTC.

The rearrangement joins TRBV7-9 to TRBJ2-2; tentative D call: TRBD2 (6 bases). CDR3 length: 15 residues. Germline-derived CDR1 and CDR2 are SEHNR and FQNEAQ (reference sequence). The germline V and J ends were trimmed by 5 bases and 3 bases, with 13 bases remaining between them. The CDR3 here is CASSRAGSYTGELFF. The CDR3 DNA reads TGTGCCAGCAGCCGGGCGGGGTCTTACACCGGGGAGCTGTTTTTT. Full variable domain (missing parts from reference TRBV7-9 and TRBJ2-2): DTGVSQNPRHKITKRGQNVTFRCDPISEHNRLYWYRQTLGQGPEFLTYFQNEAQLEKSRLLSDRFSAERPKGSFSTLEIQRTEQGDSAMYLCASSRAGSYTGELFFGEGSRLTVL.